This TCR beta chain was captured in a study of cytomegalovirus exposure and HLA in healthy donors. Study overall: Among 150 million to 200 million T cells, an earlier analysis found 90 million to 130 million unique TCR beta sequences.

13 Jbeta primers and 60 Vbeta primers were used for the PCR. Using immunoSEQ multiplex PCR, the repertoire was profiled, and TCRdb retains in-frame clones only, with some absent. The sample contains 100,000 to 150,000 clones, roughly 74% of which appear only once. In the case of this clone: Its antigen is not known.

Study observations and caveats: Reported results showed that the classifier diagnosed cytomegalovirus status with high specificity and sensitivity.

This receptor was identified in a man aged 35 to 55 in good health and CMV-seronegative. Sample: PBMCs.

DNA of the CDR3: TGTGCCAGCCCTTCGGACAGGGGGTTTTATGGCTACACCTTC. It specifies CASPSDRGFYGYTF. V is TRBV2 and J is TRBJ1-2, with 10 bases that match TRBD1. Germline trimming cut 8 bases from V and 5 bases from J; bases unmatched to any gene: 8. Germline CDR1 SNHLY, CDR2 FYNNEI. The CDR3 spans 14 residues. The full variable domain, with the rest looked up from reference TRBV2 and TRBJ1-2, is EPEVTQTPSHQVTQMGQEVILRCVPISNHLYFYWYRQILGQKVEFLVSFYNNEISEKSEIFDDQFSVERPDGSNFTLKIRSTKLEDSAMYFCASPSDRGFYGYTFGSGTRLTVV.